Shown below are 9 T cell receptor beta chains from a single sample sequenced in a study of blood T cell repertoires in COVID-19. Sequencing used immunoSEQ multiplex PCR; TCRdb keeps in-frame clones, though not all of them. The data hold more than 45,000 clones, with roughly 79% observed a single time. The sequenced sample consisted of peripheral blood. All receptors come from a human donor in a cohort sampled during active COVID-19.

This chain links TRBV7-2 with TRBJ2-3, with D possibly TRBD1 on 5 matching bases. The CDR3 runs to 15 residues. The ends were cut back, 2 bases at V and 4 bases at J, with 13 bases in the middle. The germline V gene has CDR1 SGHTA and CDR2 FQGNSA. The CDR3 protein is CASSLSVSRADTQYF. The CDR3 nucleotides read TGTGCCAGCAGCTTATCCGTTTCCAGGGCAGATACGCAGTATTTT.

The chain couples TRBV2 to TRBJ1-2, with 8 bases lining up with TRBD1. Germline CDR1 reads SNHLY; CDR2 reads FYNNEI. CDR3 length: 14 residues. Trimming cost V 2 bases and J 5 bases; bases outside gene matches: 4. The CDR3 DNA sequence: TGTGCCAGCAGTGAACAGGGGGCGCAATATGGCTACACCTTC. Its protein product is CASSEQGAQYGYTF.

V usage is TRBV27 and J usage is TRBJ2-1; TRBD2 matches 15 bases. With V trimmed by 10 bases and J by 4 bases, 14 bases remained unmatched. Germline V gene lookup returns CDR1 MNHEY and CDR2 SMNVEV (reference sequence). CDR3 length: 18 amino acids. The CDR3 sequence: CATHKGLAGGHGYNEQFF. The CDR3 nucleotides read TGTGCCACCCACAAGGGACTAGCGGGAGGTCACGGTTACAATGAGCAGTTCTTC.

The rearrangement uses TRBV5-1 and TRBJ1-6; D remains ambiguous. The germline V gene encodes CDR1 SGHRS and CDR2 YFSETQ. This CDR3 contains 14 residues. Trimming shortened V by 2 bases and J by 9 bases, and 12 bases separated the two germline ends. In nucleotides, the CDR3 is TGCGCCAGCAGCTTCGAAACATCGGGTTCACCCCTCCACTTT. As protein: CASSFETSGSPLHF. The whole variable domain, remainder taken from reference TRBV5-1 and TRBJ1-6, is KAGVTQTPRYLIKTRGQQVTLSCSPISGHRSVSWYQQTPGQGLQFLFEYFSETQRNKGNFPGRFSGRQFSNSRSEMNVSTLELGDSALYLCASSFETSGSPLHFGNGTRLTVT.

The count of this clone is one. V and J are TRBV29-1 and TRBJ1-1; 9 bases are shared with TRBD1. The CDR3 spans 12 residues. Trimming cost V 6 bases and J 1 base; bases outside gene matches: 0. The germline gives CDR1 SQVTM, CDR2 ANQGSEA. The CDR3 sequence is CSVDRGNTEAFF. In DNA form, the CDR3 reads TGCAGCGTGGACAGGGGGAACACTGAAGCTTTCTTT.

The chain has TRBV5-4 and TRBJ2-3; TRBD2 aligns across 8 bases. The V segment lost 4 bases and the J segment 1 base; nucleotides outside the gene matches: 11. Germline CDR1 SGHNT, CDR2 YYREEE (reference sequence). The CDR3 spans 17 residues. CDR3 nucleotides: TGTGCCAGCAGCCGGCTTGACGGGGGGGCCGGCACAGATACGCAGTATTTT. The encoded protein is CASSRLDGGAGTDTQYF.

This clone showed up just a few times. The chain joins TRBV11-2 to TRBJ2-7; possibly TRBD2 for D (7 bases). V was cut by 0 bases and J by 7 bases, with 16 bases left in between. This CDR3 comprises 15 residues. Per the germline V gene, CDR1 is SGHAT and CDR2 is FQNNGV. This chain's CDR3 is CASSLDLAGAEEQYF. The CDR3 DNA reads TGTGCCAGCAGCTTAGATCTTGCGGGGGCGGAAGAGCAGTACTTC.

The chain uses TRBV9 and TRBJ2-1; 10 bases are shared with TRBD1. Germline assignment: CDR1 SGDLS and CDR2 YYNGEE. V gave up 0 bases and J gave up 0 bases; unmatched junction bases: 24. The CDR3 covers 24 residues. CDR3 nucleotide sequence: TGTGCCAGCAGCGTAGCTCCAAGTCGTTTGGGGACAGGGGCTCCGGGAGACTCCTACAATGAGCAGTTCTTC. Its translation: CASSVAPSRLGTGAPGDSYNEQFF.

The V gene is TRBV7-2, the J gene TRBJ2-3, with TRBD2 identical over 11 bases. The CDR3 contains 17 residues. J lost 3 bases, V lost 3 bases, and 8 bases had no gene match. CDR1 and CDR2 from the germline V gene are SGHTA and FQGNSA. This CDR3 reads CASSFSSSGRSTDTQYF. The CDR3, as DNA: TGTGCCAGCAGCTTTTCCTCTAGCGGGAGGAGTACAGATACGCAGTATTTT.